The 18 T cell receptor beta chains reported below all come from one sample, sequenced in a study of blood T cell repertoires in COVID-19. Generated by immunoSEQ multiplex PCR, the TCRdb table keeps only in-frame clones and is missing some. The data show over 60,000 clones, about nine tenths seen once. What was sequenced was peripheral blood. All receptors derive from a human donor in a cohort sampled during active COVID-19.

CDR3 DNA sequence: TGTGCCAGCTCAGAGGACAGGAATTCACCCCTCCACTTT. Encoded protein: CASSEDRNSPLHF. The V call is TRBV18, the J call TRBJ1-6; 7 nucleotides agree with TRBD1. CDR1 KGHSH and CDR2 LQKENI come from the germline V gene. Unmatched junction bases numbered 2, after V lost 5 bases and J lost 7 bases. The CDR3 sequence is 13 residues long.

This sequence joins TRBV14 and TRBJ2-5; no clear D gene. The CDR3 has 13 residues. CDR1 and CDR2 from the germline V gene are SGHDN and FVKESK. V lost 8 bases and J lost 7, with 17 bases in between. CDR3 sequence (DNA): TGTGCCAGCCCAAGTGGCGGAATTGGGACCCAGTACTTC. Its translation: CASPSGGIGTQYF.

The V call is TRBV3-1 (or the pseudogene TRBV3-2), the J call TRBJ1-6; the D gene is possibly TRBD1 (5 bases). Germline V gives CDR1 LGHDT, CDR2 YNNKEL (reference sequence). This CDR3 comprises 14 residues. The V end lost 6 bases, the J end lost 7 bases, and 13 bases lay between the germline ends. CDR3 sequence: CASRGGGWNSPLHF. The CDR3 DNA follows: TGTGCCAGCAGGGGCGGGGGATGGAATTCACCCCTCCACTTT.

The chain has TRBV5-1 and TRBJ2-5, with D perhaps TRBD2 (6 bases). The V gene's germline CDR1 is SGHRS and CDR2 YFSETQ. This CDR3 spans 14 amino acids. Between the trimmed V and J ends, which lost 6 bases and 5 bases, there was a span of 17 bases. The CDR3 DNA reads TGCGCCAGCAATCGGGGTAGCGGTGGGGAGACCCAGTACTTC. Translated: CASNRGSGGETQYF.

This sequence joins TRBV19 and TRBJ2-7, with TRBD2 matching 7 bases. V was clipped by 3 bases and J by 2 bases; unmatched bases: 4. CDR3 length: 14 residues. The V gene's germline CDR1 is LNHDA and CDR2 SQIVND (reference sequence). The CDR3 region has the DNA TGTGCCAGTAGTATGGGAGCGGGGACCTACGAGCAGTACTTC. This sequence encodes CASSMGAGTYEQYF.

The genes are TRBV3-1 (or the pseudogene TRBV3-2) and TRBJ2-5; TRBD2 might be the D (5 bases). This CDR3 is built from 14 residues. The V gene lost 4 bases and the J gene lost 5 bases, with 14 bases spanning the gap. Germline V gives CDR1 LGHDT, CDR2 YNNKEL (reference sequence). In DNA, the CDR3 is TGTGCCAGCAGCCGAGGGATAACTGGGGAGACCCAGTACTTC. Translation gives CASSRGITGETQYF.

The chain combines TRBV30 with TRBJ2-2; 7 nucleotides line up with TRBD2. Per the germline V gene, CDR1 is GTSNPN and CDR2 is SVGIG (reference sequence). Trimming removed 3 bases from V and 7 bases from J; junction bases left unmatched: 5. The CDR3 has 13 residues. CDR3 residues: CAWSGRPVGELFF. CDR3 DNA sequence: TGTGCCTGGAGCGGGAGGCCCGTCGGGGAGCTGTTTTTT.

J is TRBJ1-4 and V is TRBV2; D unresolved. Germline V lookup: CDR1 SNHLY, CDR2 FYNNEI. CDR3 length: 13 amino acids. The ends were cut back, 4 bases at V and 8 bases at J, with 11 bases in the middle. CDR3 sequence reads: CASSVFRREKLFF. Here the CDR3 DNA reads TGTGCCAGCAGTGTTTTCAGGAGGGAAAAACTGTTTTTT. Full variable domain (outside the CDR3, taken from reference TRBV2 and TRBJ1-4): EPEVTQTPSHQVTQMGQEVILRCVPISNHLYFYWYRQILGQKVEFLVSFYNNEISEKSEIFDDQFSVERPDGSNFTLKIRSTKLEDSAMYFCASSVFRREKLFFGSGTQLSVL.

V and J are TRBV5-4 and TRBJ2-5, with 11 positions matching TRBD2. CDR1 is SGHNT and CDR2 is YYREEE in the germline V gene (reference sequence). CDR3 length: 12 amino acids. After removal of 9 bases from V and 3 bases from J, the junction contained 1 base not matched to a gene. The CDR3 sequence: CAMGLAEETQYF. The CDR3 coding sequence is TGTGCCATGGGACTAGCGGAAGAGACCCAGTACTTC.

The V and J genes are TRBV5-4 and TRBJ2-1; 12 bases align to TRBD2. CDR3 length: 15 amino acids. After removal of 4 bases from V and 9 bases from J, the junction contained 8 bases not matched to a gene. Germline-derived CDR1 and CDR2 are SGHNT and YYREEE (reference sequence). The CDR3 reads CASSLPSGGASEQFF. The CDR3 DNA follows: TGTGCCAGCAGCCTACCTAGCGGGGGGGCAAGTGAGCAGTTCTTC.

This CDR3 reads CASSLGAGSYEQYF. In nucleotides, the CDR3 is TGTGCCAGCAGCTTAGGGGCTGGCTCCTACGAGCAGTACTTC. The rearrangement uses TRBV7-3 and TRBJ2-7; a weak D match, TRBD1 (5 bases). V was trimmed by 2 bases and J by 0 bases, leaving 8 bases between them. The germline CDR1 and CDR2 sequences are SGHTA and FQGTGA. This CDR3 has 14 residues.

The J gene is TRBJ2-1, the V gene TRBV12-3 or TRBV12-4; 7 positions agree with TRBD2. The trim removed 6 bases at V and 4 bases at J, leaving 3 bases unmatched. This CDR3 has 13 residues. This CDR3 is CASRGGVYNEQFF. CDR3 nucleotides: TGTGCCAGCAGGGGGGGGGTATACAATGAGCAGTTCTTC.

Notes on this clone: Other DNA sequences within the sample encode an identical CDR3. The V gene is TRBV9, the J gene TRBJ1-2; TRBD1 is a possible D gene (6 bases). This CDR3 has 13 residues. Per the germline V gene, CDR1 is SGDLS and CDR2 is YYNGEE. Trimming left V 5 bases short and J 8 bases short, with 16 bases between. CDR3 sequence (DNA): TGTGCCAGCAGGGAAGGGGGTGCCGGGGGCTACACCTTC. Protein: CASREGGAGGYTF.

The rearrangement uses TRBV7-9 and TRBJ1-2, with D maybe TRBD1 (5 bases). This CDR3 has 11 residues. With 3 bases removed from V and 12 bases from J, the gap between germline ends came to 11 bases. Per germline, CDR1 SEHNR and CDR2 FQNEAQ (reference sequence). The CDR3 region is CASSLGGEDTF. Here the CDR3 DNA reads TGTGCCAGCAGCTTGGGGGGGGAAGACACCTTC. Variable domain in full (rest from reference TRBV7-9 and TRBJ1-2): DTGVSQNPRHKITKRGQNVTFRCDPISEHNRLYWYRQTLGQGPEFLTYFQNEAQLEKSRLLSDRFSAERPKGSFSTLEIQRTEQGDSAMYLCASSLGGEDTFGSGTRLTVV.

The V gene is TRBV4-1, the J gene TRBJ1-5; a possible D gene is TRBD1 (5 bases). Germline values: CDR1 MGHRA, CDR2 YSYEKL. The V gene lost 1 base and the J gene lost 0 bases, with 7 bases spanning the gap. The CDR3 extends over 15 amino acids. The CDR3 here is CASSQGQFSNQPQHF. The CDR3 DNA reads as TGCGCCAGCAGCCAAGGACAGTTTAGCAATCAGCCCCAGCATTTT.

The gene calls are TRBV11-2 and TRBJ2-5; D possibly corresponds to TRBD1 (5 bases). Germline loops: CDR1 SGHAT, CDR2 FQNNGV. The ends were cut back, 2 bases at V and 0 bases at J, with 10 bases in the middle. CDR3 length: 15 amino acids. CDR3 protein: CASSLNRNYQETQYF. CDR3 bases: TGTGCCAGCAGCTTAAACAGGAATTACCAAGAGACCCAGTACTTC.

CDR3: CASSYSRGGGGGETQYF. CDR3 sequence (DNA): TGTGCCAGCAGTTACTCGAGAGGAGGGGGCGGAGGAGAGACCCAGTACTTC. The rearrangement links TRBV6-2 or TRBV6-3 to TRBJ2-5, with D perhaps matching TRBD1 (7 bases). Germline V lookup: CDR1 MNHEY, CDR2 SVGEGT. V dropped 0 bases and J dropped 4 bases, with 18 bases sitting between them. The CDR3 spans 17 residues.

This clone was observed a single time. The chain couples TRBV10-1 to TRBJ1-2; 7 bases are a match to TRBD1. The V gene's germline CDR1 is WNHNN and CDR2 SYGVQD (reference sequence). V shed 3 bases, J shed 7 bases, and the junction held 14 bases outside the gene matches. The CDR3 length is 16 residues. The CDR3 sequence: CASSDRGQAYPAGYTF. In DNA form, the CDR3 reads TGCGCCAGCAGTGATCGTGGACAGGCTTACCCGGCTGGCTACACCTTC.